This T cell receptor beta chain comes out of a study of cytomegalovirus exposure and HLA in healthy donors. Points on this clone: What it binds is not known.

Primers included in the PCR were 60 Vbeta and 13 Jbeta primers. Assay used: immunoSEQ multiplex PCR; TCRdb lists only in-frame clones, some missing. The table includes 210,000 or so clones, approximately 88% detected once. Findings of the study overall: Immune exposure information comprised only CMV serostatus. Later on, a genetic analysis was performed. It linked a missense variant in DCLRE1C with V- and J-gene trimming of TCR beta. The authors listed 150 or so TCR beta chains as cytomegalovirus-associated.

The CDR3 totals 14 residues. Per the germline V gene, CDR1 is LNHDA and CDR2 is SQIVND (reference sequence). V lost 6 bases, J lost 4 bases, and 16 bases lay in between. The sequencing input was PBMCs. The V gene is TRBV19, the J gene TRBJ2-7; no clear D gene. The sequence was obtained from a boy younger than 10 in good health and CMV-seronegative. The CDR3 spells CASRRQVGNYEQYF. In nucleotides, the CDR3 is TGTGCCAGTAGGCGACAAGTAGGAAATTACGAGCAGTACTTC.